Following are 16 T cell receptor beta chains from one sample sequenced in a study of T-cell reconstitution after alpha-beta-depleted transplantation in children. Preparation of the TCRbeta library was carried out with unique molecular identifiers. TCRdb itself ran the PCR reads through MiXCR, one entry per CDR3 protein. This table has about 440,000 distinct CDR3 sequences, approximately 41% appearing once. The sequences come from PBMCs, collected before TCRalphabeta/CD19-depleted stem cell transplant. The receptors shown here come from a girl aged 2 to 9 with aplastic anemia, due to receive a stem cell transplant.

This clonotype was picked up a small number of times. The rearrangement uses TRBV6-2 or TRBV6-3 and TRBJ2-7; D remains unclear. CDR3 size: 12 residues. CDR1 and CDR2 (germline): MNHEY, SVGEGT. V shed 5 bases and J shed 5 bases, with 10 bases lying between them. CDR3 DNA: TGTGCCAGCAGTAGGGTGAGGAACGAGCAGTACTTC. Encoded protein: CASSRVRNEQYF.

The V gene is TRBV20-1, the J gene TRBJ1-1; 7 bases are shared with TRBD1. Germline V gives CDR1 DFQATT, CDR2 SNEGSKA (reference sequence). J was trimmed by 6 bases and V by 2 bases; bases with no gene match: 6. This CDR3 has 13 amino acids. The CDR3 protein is CSARTTGWAEAFF. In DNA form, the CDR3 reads TGCAGTGCTAGAACGACAGGGTGGGCTGAAGCTTTCTTT.

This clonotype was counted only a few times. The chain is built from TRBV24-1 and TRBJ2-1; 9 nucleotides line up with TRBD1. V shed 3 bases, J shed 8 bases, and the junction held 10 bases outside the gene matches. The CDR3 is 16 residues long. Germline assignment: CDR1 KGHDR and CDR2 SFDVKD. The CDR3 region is CATSDTGTGKVDEQFF. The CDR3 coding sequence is TGTGCCACCAGTGATACCGGGACAGGGAAGGTGGATGAGCAGTTCTTC.

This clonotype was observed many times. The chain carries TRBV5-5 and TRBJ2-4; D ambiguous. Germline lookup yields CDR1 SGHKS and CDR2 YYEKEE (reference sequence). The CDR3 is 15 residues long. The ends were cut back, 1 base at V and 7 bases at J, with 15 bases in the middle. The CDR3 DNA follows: TGTGCCAGCAGCTTGACCCTCCGGTTCGAGAACATTCAGTACTTC. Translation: CASSLTLRFENIQYF.

The chain's CDR3 is CASSLKPGGPLQETQYF. The CDR3 nucleotides read TGTGCCAGCAGCTTGAAGCCGGGCGGGCCGCTACAAGAGACCCAGTACTTC. The rearrangement links TRBV7-4 to TRBJ2-5; D possibly corresponds to TRBD2 (5 bases). In germline, CDR1 is SGHVT, CDR2 SQSDAQ. Trimming took off 3 bases at V and 2 bases at J, with 19 bases between the two ends. This CDR3 is built from 17 residues.

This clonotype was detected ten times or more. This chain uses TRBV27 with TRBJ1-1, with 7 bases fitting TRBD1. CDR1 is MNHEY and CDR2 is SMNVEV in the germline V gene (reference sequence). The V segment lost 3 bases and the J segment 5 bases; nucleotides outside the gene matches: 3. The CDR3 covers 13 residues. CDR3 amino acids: CASSFFRGTEAFF. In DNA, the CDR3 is TGTGCCAGCAGTTTCTTCAGGGGGACTGAAGCTTTCTTT.

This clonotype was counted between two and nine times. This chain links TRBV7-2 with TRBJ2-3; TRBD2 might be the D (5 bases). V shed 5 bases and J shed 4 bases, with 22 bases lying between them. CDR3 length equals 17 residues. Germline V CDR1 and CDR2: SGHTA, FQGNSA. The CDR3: CASSPITRTHSPDTQYF. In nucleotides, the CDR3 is TGTGCCAGCAGCCCAATTACCAGGACTCACTCCCCAGATACGCAGTATTTT.

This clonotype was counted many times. In DNA form, the CDR3 reads TGCGCCAGCAGCCGGAGGACTAGCGGGGGTGATGAGCAGTTCTTC. It yields the protein CASSRRTSGGDEQFF. The rearrangement uses TRBV5-1 and TRBJ2-1; 13 nucleotides agree with TRBD2. CDR3 length: 15 residues. The V segment lost 4 bases and the J segment 8 bases; nucleotides outside the gene matches: 6. CDR1 and CDR2 (germline): SGHRS, YFSETQ. Full variable domain (missing parts from reference TRBV5-1 and TRBJ2-1): KAGVTQTPRYLIKTRGQQVTLSCSPISGHRSVSWYQQTPGQGLQFLFEYFSETQRNKGNFPGRFSGRQFSNSRSEMNVSTLELGDSALYLCASSRRTSGGDEQFFGPGTRLTVL.

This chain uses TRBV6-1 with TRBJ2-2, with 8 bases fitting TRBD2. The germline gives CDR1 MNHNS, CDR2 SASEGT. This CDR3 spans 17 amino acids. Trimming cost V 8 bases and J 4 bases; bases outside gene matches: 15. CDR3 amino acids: CASRGQRAGVGTGELFF. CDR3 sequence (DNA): TGTGCCAGCCGTGGACAGCGAGCGGGAGTAGGCACCGGGGAGCTGTTTTTT.

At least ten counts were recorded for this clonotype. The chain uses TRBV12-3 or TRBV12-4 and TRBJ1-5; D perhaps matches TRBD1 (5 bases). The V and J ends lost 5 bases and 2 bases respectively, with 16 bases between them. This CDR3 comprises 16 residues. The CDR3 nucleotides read TGTGCCAGCAGTATACAGGTAGCCCCCGGCAATCAGCCCCAGCATTTT. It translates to CASSIQVAPGNQPQHF.

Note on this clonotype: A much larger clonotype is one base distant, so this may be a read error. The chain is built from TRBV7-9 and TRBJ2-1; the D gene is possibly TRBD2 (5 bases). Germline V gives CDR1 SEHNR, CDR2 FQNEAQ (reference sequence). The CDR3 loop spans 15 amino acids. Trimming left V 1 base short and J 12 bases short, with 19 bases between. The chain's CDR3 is CASSLEQAVVDAQFF. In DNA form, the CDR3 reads TGTGCCAGCAGCTTAGAACAAGCGGTGGTGGATGCGCAGTTCTTC.

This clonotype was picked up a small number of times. CDR3 sequence (DNA): TGTGCCAGTAGTGCCGACAGGTGGGCTGAAGCTTTCTTT. Protein product: CASSADRWAEAFF. The V call is TRBV19, the J call TRBJ1-1, with D maybe TRBD1 (6 bases). The CDR3 extends over 13 amino acids. Trimming shortened V by 5 bases and J by 6 bases, and 13 bases separated the two germline ends. Germline assignment: CDR1 LNHDA and CDR2 SQIVND (reference sequence). Full variable domain (outside the CDR3, taken from reference TRBV19 and TRBJ1-1): DGGITQSPKYLFRKEGQNVTLSCEQNLNHDAMYWYRQDPGQGLRLIYYSQIVNDFQKGDIAEGYSVSREKKESFPLTVTSAQKNPTAFYLCASSADRWAEAFFGQGTRLTVV.

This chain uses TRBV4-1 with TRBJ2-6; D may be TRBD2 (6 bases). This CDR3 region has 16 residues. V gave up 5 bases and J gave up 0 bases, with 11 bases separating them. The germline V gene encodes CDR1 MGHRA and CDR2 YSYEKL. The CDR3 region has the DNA TGCGCCAGCAGCGCCCGGGGGATCTCTGGGGCCAACGTCCTGACTTTC. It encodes CASSARGISGANVLTF.

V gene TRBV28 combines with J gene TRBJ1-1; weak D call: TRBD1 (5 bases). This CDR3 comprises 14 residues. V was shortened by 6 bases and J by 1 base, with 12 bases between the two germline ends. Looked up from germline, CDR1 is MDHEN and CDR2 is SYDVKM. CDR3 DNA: TGTGCCAGCAGCAGAGACAGCCCGAACACTGAAGCTTTCTTT. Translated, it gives CASSRDSPNTEAFF. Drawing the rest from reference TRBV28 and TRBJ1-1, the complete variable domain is DVKVTQSSRYLVKRTGEKVFLECVQDMDHENMFWYRQDPGLGLRLIYFSYDVKMKEKGDIPEGYSVSREKKERFSLILESASTNQTSMYLCASSRDSPNTEAFFGQGTRLTVV.

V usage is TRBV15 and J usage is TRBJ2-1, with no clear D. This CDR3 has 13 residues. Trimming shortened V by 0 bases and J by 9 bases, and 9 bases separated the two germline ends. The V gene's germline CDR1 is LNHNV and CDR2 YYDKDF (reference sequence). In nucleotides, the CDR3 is TGTGCCACCAGCAGAGATAATTCCGCTGAGCAGTTCTTC. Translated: CATSRDNSAEQFF.

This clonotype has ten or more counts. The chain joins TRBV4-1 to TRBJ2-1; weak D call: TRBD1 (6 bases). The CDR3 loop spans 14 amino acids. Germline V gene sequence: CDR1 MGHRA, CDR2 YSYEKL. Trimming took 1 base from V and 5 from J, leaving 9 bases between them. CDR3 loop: CASSQAGVDNEQFF. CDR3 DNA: TGCGCCAGCAGCCAAGCAGGGGTGGACAATGAGCAGTTCTTC.